There are a few counts of the clone carrying this T cell receptor beta chain. Its antigen remains unidentified. The data are from a study of response to subunit inactivated influenza vaccine. Overall study findings and caveats: New T cells are recruited in small numbers by each seasonal influenza vaccination, according to the authors' suggestion.

MiXCR, run by TCRdb on the RT-PCR reads, gives a single entry per CDR3 protein. This table has fewer than 800,000 distinct CDR3 sequences, approximately 15% appearing once. V lost 2 bases to trimming and J lost 8 bases, with 10 bases between them. The CDR3 has 13 amino acids. Material: PBMCs from blood, obtained 12 days after vaccination. The sequence was collected from a man aged 50-59 years who received an inactivated influenza vaccine. The chain employs TRBV12-3 or TRBV12-4 and TRBJ2-1, with D tentatively TRBD1 or TRBD2 (5 bases each). The DNA for the CDR3 is TGTGCCAGCAGTTTAAGCAGGGAGTATGAGCAGTTCTTC. Encoded protein: CASSLSREYEQFF.